The clone carrying this TCR beta chain was seen more than once but under ten times. Its target is unknown. The data were obtained in a study of T cell repertoires in cytomegalovirus infection. Study in general: Public TCR beta signatures marked donors with CMV infection and the matching HLA.

The CDR3 covers 17 residues. V was trimmed by 2 bases and J by 0 bases, leaving 14 bases between them. TCRdb processed the reads anew with MiXCR; each CDR3 protein has one entry. The sample shows under 90,000 distinct CDR3 sequences, approximately 24% of them seen only once. The sequenced sample consisted of PBMCs, sequenced either directly or after in vitro stimulation (not recorded which). This sequence joins TRBV12-3 or TRBV12-4 and TRBJ1-5, with a weak D call TRBD1 (5 bases). This receptor was taken from a human donor in good health (CMV status not recorded). Some clones in this sample may be carry-over from other donors' samples. CDR3 in amino acids: CASSLYPRTLSNQPQHF. The DNA for the CDR3 is TGTGCCAGCAGTTTATACCCCCGGACACTTAGCAATCAGCCCCAGCATTTT.